Listed here are 28 T cell receptor beta chains from one sample, sequenced in a study of blood T cell repertoires in COVID-19 (dated by TCRdb to between 2020 and 2021). Libraries were built with the immunoSEQ multiplex PCR assay. Held by TCRdb, this immuneACCESS table contains in-frame sequences only and omits some clones. Under half of the omission traces to an unresolved V gene where checked; the cause of the rest is unknown. For this sample there are hundreds of thousands of clones; about 90% appear just once. The top ten clones comprise 1.3% to 1.5% of the sample. Sequenced sample: peripheral blood. The receptors come from a man older than 75 with acute or convalescent COVID-19.

The rearrangement uses TRBV5-1 and TRBJ2-7, with a possible D match to TRBD2 (6 bases). The CDR3 contains 13 residues. Between the trimmed V and J ends, which lost 4 bases and 5 bases, there was a span of 13 bases. Germline V gives CDR1 SGHRS, CDR2 YFSETQ. CDR3 sequence reads: CASSRGSGDEQYF. CDR3 bases: TGCGCCAGCAGCCGGGGGTCTGGAGACGAGCAGTACTTC.

This chain connects TRBV6-5 to TRBJ1-1; 10 positions agree with TRBD1. V gave up 6 bases and J gave up 4 bases; unmatched junction bases: 2. The germline V gene has CDR1 MNHEY and CDR2 SVGAGI. This CDR3 has 13 amino acids. CDR3 in amino acids: CASSRDRGTEAFF. The CDR3 nucleotides are TGTGCCAGCAGCAGGGACAGGGGCACTGAAGCTTTCTTT.

This clone appeared once. The CDR3 is CAISEIAAYEQYF. CDR3 bases: TGTGCCATCAGTGAAATAGCGGCCTACGAGCAGTACTTC. The chain uses TRBV10-3 and TRBJ2-7; a possible D gene is TRBD2 (6 bases). Trimming took off 3 bases at V and 2 bases at J, with 8 bases between the two ends. CDR3 length equals 13 residues. Germline V CDR1 and CDR2: ENHRY, SYGVKD.

The V call is TRBV14, the J call TRBJ2-2, with 7 positions matching TRBD2. Germline trimming cut 5 bases from V and 3 bases from J; bases unmatched to any gene: 6. Germline V gene data show CDR1 as SGHDN and CDR2 as FVKESK. The CDR3 contains 15 residues. This CDR3 is CASSKRELDTGELFF. The CDR3 nucleotides read TGTGCCAGCAGCAAGCGGGAATTGGACACCGGGGAGCTGTTTTTT. The full variable domain, rest sourced from reference TRBV14 and TRBJ2-2, is EAGVTQFPSHSVIEKGQTVTLRCDPISGHDNLYWYRRVMGKEIKFLLHFVKESKQDESGMPNNRFLAERTGGTYSTLKVQPAELEDSGVYFCASSKRELDTGELFFGEGSRLTVL.

CDR3 bases: TGTGCCAGCACCAAACAGACAGGGGGCGCGGGTAATTCACCCCTCCACTTT. This gives the protein CASTKQTGGAGNSPLHF. The chain uses TRBV13 and TRBJ1-6, with 10 bases aligning to TRBD1. This CDR3 spans 17 amino acids. The J segment lost 6 bases and the V segment lost 7 bases, leaving 12 bases of the junction unmatched. CDR1 PRHDT and CDR2 FYEKMQ come from the germline V gene (reference sequence).

J is TRBJ2-5 and V is TRBV9, with 8 bases matching TRBD1. Germline CDR1 and CDR2: SGDLS and YYNGEE. This CDR3 spans 15 amino acids. The V and J ends lost 1 base and 0 bases, in that order; junction bases with no gene match: 2. CDR3 loop: CASSVRDRYQETQYF. CDR3 in DNA: TGTGCCAGCAGCGTACGGGACAGGTACCAAGAGACCCAGTACTTC.

V is TRBV6-5 and J is TRBJ2-5; TRBD1 matches at 8 bases. The CDR3 is 14 residues long. Looked up from germline, CDR1 is MNHEY and CDR2 is SVGAGI. Losses at the gene ends were 7 bases for V and 4 bases for J; bases not matched to a gene: 8. The CDR3 spells CASTTDRGLETQYF. The CDR3 DNA follows: TGTGCCAGCACTACAGACAGGGGATTAGAGACCCAGTACTTC.

The chain combines TRBV6-1 with TRBJ2-2; D might be TRBD1 (5 bases). The CDR3 length is 17 residues. The germline V gene has CDR1 MNHNS and CDR2 SASEGT. V lost 4 bases, J lost 4 bases, and 19 bases lay in between. The CDR3 sequence is CASSVHRSFTGTGELFF. DNA of the CDR3: TGTGCCAGCAGTGTCCACCGAAGCTTTACAGGCACCGGGGAGCTGTTTTTT.

V gene TRBV11-2 combines with J gene TRBJ1-1; D ambiguous. Germline-derived CDR1 and CDR2 are SGHAT and FQNNGV. V lost 5 bases, J lost 1 base, and 8 bases lay in between. There are 13 residues in the CDR3. CDR3 sequence: CASSVIRNTEAFF. The CDR3 bases are TGTGCCAGCAGCGTGATCAGGAACACTGAAGCTTTCTTT.

The rearrangement joins TRBV2 to TRBJ1-1; D ambiguous. Germline CDR1 reads SNHLY; CDR2 reads FYNNEI. V was cut by 7 bases and J by 0 bases, with 12 bases left in between. CDR3 length: 14 amino acids. CDR3 sequence (DNA): TGTGCCAGCATCTTGACACCTTTGAACACTGAAGCTTTCTTT. As protein: CASILTPLNTEAFF.

In regard to this clone: This sample also contains other DNA sequences that code for the same CDR3. CDR3 in amino acids: CASSISGYNSPLHF. Here the CDR3 DNA reads TGTGCCAGTAGTATCTCGGGGTATAATTCACCCCTCCACTTT. This chain links TRBV19 with TRBJ1-6; unclear D gene. The V gene's germline CDR1 is LNHDA and CDR2 SQIVND (reference sequence). V was trimmed by 3 bases and J by 4 bases, leaving 7 bases between them. The CDR3 loop spans 14 amino acids.

Only one count was recorded for this clone. CDR3 DNA sequence: TGTGCCAGCGGAGGGGGGGGCGGCGAGACCCAGTACTTC. It is translated as CASGGGGGETQYF. This chain links TRBV3-1 (or the pseudogene TRBV3-2) with TRBJ2-5, with D perhaps matching TRBD2 (7 bases). CDR3 length equals 13 residues. V lost 8 bases, J lost 5 bases, and 15 bases lay in between. Per the germline V gene, CDR1 is LGHDT and CDR2 is YNNKEL (reference sequence).

The chain links TRBV28 to TRBJ2-1; 7 nucleotides line up with TRBD2. Trimming at V came to 7 bases and at J to 2 bases, leaving 8 bases not matched to a gene. The CDR3 contains 15 residues. Per the germline V gene, CDR1 is MDHEN and CDR2 is SYDVKM. DNA of the CDR3: TGTGCCAGCATGCCCCCGGGAGGCCCCTACAATGAGCAGTTCTTC. Translated, it gives CASMPPGGPYNEQFF.

The gene calls are TRBV6-6 and TRBJ1-5, with 9 positions matching TRBD1. V was pared by 5 bases and J by 6 bases, with 11 bases of the junction left unmatched. The germline V gene encodes CDR1 MNHNY and CDR2 SVGAGI (reference sequence). The CDR3 covers 16 residues. Here the CDR3 DNA reads TGTGCCAGCAGTAACACAGGGGGCGCAGGGGCTCAGCCCCAGCATTTT. Translating gives CASSNTGGAGAQPQHF.

The chain employs TRBV6-2 or TRBV6-3 and TRBJ2-7, with TRBD2 identical over 14 bases. The J segment lost 3 bases and the V segment lost 6 bases, leaving 4 bases of the junction unmatched. Germline assignment: CDR1 MNHEY and CDR2 SVGEGT. This CDR3 is built from 15 residues. The CDR3 region is CASSRGTSGSYEQYF. In nucleotides, the CDR3 is TGTGCCAGCAGCCGTGGGACTAGCGGGAGCTACGAGCAGTACTTC.

The chain joins TRBV5-1 to TRBJ2-7; 7 nucleotides match TRBD2. V lost 0 bases and J lost 7; bases outside the gene matches: 10. Germline loops: CDR1 SGHRS, CDR2 YFSETQ. The CDR3 length is 15 residues. The CDR3 DNA reads TGCGCCAGCAGCTTGGATTCTAGCGGAGCCTTTGAGCAGTACTTC. Protein: CASSLDSSGAFEQYF.

V usage is TRBV11-2 and J usage is TRBJ1-2, with 8 bases aligning to TRBD1. Germline values: CDR1 SGHAT, CDR2 FQNNGV. Trimming at V came to 2 bases and at J to 4 bases, leaving 12 bases not matched to a gene. The CDR3 is 17 residues long. CDR3 in amino acids: CASSLRDRRFPSYGYTF. Here the CDR3 DNA reads TGTGCCAGCAGCTTACGGGACAGGAGGTTTCCCAGCTATGGCTACACCTTC.

The rearrangement uses TRBV9 and TRBJ2-3; the match to TRBD2 covers 14 bases. Trimming at V came to 3 bases and at J to 10 bases, leaving 7 bases not matched to a gene. This CDR3 spans 15 amino acids. CDR1 is SGDLS, CDR2 YYNGEE, per germline. CDR3 sequence: CASSGGLAGVYPQYF. CDR3 in DNA: TGTGCCAGCAGCGGGGGACTAGCGGGGGTCTATCCGCAGTATTTT.

The chain employs TRBV21-1 and TRBJ1-6; TRBD1 reflects the table's D call only, with no check against the DNA. TRBV21-1 is classified as a pseudogene. This CDR3 contains 15 residues. CDR3 in amino acids: CASSKIRQENSPLHF. CDR3 coding DNA: TGTGCCAGCAGCAAAATTAGACAGGAGAATTCACCCCTCCACTTT.

The rearrangement joins TRBV6-1 to TRBJ1-1; 7 positions agree with TRBD1. CDR3 size: 16 residues. The V segment lost 2 bases and the J segment 2 bases; nucleotides outside the gene matches: 8. The germline V gene has CDR1 MNHNS and CDR2 SASEGT. The CDR3 region has the DNA TGTGCCAGCAGTGAAATGGGAAACAGGGGAAACACTGAAGCTTTCTTT. Its protein is CASSEMGNRGNTEAFF.

The V gene is TRBV28, the J gene TRBJ2-7, with a weak D call TRBD1 (5 bases). Trimming removed 5 bases from V and 2 bases from J, with 7 bases in between. Germline V gene data show CDR1 as MDHEN and CDR2 as SYDVKM. This CDR3 is built from 12 residues. The CDR3 DNA sequence: TGTGCCAGCAGTCGACAGCCCTACGAGCAGTACTTC. The encoded protein is CASSRQPYEQYF.

The chain uses TRBV14 and TRBJ2-7, with TRBD2 matching 7 bases. CDR1 and CDR2 from the germline V gene are SGHDN and FVKESK. V shed 2 bases, J shed 0 bases, and the junction held 4 bases outside the gene matches. This CDR3 is 15 amino acids long. The CDR3 DNA reads as TGTGCCAGCAGCCAATACGGGGGGAGCTCCTACGAGCAGTACTTC. Protein: CASSQYGGSSYEQYF.

This clone appeared a single time. The chain joins TRBV18 to TRBJ1-6, with 9 bases lining up with TRBD1. V trimming: 2 bases; J trimming: 3 bases; junction bases outside the gene matches: 5. The CDR3 contains 17 residues. CDR1 is KGHSH, CDR2 LQKENI, per germline. The CDR3 region is CASSPVGTGSYNSPLHF. The CDR3 region has the DNA TGTGCCAGCTCACCAGTCGGGACAGGGAGCTATAATTCACCCCTCCACTTT.

The chain is built from TRBV7-9 and TRBJ2-3; D is undetermined. Germline CDR1 reads SEHNR; CDR2 reads FQNEAQ (reference sequence). Trimming cost V 5 bases and J 0 bases, with 6 bases left between them. The CDR3 is made up of 13 amino acids. CDR3 residues: CASSPPSTDTQYF. CDR3 nucleotide sequence: TGTGCCAGCAGCCCTCCTAGCACAGATACGCAGTATTTT.

The rearrangement joins TRBV19 to TRBJ2-5; D not resolved. CDR1 LNHDA and CDR2 SQIVND come from the germline V gene (reference sequence). Trimming took 2 bases from V and 7 from J, leaving 8 bases between them. CDR3 length equals 12 residues. In nucleotides, the CDR3 is TGTGCCAGTAGTATAAGCTCAGGGACCCAGTACTTC. This sequence encodes CASSISSGTQYF.

This chain uses TRBV3-1 (or the pseudogene TRBV3-2) with TRBJ1-1; D may be TRBD1 (5 bases). CDR1 and CDR2 from the germline V gene are LGHDT and YNNKEL (reference sequence). V shed 4 bases and J shed 5 bases, with 17 bases lying between them. This CDR3 spans 15 amino acids. This CDR3 is CASSPRERGGTEAFF. CDR3 coding DNA: TGTGCCAGCAGCCCCCGTGAGAGGGGAGGGACTGAAGCTTTCTTT.

The chain combines TRBV19 with TRBJ1-6; D is unclear. Between the trimmed V and J ends, which lost 7 bases and 0 bases, there was a span of 10 bases. The germline V gene encodes CDR1 LNHDA and CDR2 SQIVND (reference sequence). The CDR3 contains 15 residues. The CDR3 region has the DNA TGTGCCAGTACGCGGGGAATCTCCTATAATTCACCCCTCCACTTT. The encoded protein is CASTRGISYNSPLHF.

V is TRBV14 and J is TRBJ1-1; the D is unclear. The CDR3 contains 13 residues. Germline lookup yields CDR1 SGHDN and CDR2 FVKESK. V lost 4 bases and J 0 bases, leaving 6 bases between the germline ends. The CDR3 loop is CASSLAMNTEAFF. The CDR3 bases are TGTGCCAGCAGCCTTGCGATGAACACTGAAGCTTTCTTT. The complete variable domain, with remaining parts taken from reference TRBV14 and TRBJ1-1, reads EAGVTQFPSHSVIEKGQTVTLRCDPISGHDNLYWYRRVMGKEIKFLLHFVKESKQDESGMPNNRFLAERTGGTYSTLKVQPAELEDSGVYFCASSLAMNTEAFFGQGTRLTVV.